This T cell receptor (beta chain) was documented in a study of identical twins. TCRdb recomputed calls from the 5' RACE reads with MiXCR, one row per CDR3 protein. Here the sample spans 500,000 to 600,000 distinct CDR3 sequences, 22% being singletons. Germline V lookup: CDR1 SGHDT, CDR2 YYEEEE. V trimming: 1 base; J trimming: 1 base; junction bases outside the gene matches: 6. The CDR3 is 16 amino acids. This sample was shared with a second study, whose subject was T cells expressing NK-cell markers.

Specimen: CD4+ T cells sorted from blood. The chain carries TRBV5-6 and TRBJ1-1; 8 bases fit TRBD1. The TCR originated in a woman between 18 and 30 years old in good health. The CDR3 loop is CASSLRDRLPNTEAFF. The DNA for the CDR3 is TGTGCCAGCAGCTTGCGGGACAGGCTACCGAACACTGAAGCTTTCTTT.